The text below deals with one T cell receptor beta chain. The sample originates from a study of technical replicates of blood from a handful of donors. The length of the CDR3 is 15 residues. V dropped 1 base and J dropped 4 bases, with 12 bases sitting between them. Per germline, CDR1 SGHRS and CDR2 YFSETQ. Data came from immunoSEQ multiplex PCR; TCRdb stores just in-frame clones and leaves some out. The sample records under 110,000 clones, over 95% being singletons. The clonotype comes from a human donor in good health. The sample consisted of T cells isolated from PBMCs. J is TRBJ1-5 and V is TRBV5-1, with D unclear. The DNA of the CDR3 is TGCGCCAGCAGCTTGACAGCCGGAGGGAATCAGCCCCAGCATTTT. Its translation is CASSLTAGGNQPQHF.